This T cell receptor (beta chain) was captured in a study of blood T cell dynamics during melanoma immunotherapy. About the study: First-line therapy was either pembrolizumab or nivolumab with ipilimumab for metastatic melanoma.

The time point is: pre-treatment baseline. Blood was drawn before treatment and at week 3 after checkpoint blockade. Generated by immunoSEQ multiplex PCR, the TCRdb table keeps only in-frame clones and is missing some. This sample has roughly 10,000 clones; around four fifths occur once, and the top ten carry about a fifth. The CDR3 is 13 residues long. Germline CDR1 reads SGHTA; CDR2 reads FQGNSA. Trimming pared 3 bases from V and 3 bases from J, leaving 8 bases between. Study outcomes and limitations: At W3, later disease-control patients showed bifurcated PBMC repertoire changes, unlike progressors.

As to this clone: Its antigen is still unknown.

The material sequenced was blood, taken from a patient treated with checkpoint blockade. J is TRBJ2-5 and V is TRBV7-2; no reliable D call. This TCR was recovered from a human donor with melanoma. CDR3 in amino acids: CASSFSVKETQYF. CDR3 nucleotides: TGTGCCAGCAGCTTCAGCGTCAAAGAGACCCAGTACTTC.